This TCR beta chain was documented in a study of cytomegalovirus exposure and HLA in healthy donors. General observations from the study: Altogether, about 160 TCR beta chains were recorded as cytomegalovirus-associated.

The primer mix had 60 Vbeta and 13 Jbeta primers. Assay used: immunoSEQ multiplex PCR; TCRdb lists only in-frame clones, some missing. This sample has 100,000 or so clones, with around 76% found just once. The CDR3 covers 12 residues. In germline, CDR1 is MNHEY, CDR2 SVGAGI. Trimming took 4 bases from V and 7 from J, leaving 10 bases between them. With respect to this clone: Its antigen remains unidentified.

J is TRBJ1-1 and V is TRBV6-5, with D maybe TRBD1 (5 bases). Sequenced material: PBMCs. The sequence came from a woman between 40 and 50 years old in good health and CMV-seropositive. Here the CDR3 reads CASSWSRGEAFF. The CDR3 coding sequence is TGTGCCAGCAGTTGGTCAAGGGGTGAAGCTTTCTTT.